Here is one T cell receptor beta chain with its context. Noted time point: newly diagnosed GD, antithyroid drugs for less than 3 months. After RNA was extracted from PBMCs, the TCR library was made from it. The sample originates from a study of regulatory T cells in long-lasting Graves disease. Study-level information: Graves' patients who were just diagnosed had used antithyroid drugs for under 3 months.

This CDR3 contains 16 residues. The trim removed 4 bases at V and 1 base at J, leaving 9 bases unmatched. Germline V gene data show CDR1 as GTSNPN and CDR2 as SVGIG (reference sequence). Sequencing libraries for TCR beta were prepared with iRepertoire HTBI primers and Arm-PCR of CDR3 regions. TCRdb processed the multiplex PCR reads anew with MiXCR; each CDR3 protein has one entry. The sample carries a few hundred thousand distinct CDR3 sequences, less than 15% recorded once. These same data were also listed under a study on T cells in Graves' hyperthyroidism and ophthalmopathy.

This chain links TRBV30 with TRBJ1-1; 10 nucleotides agree with TRBD1. The material sequenced was peripheral blood mononuclear cells (PBMCs), taken at new diagnosis, from a patient treated with antithyroid drugs. The source of this sequence is a man aged 25-40 years with Graves disease. The CDR3 protein is CAWTPGTGARNTEAFF. CDR3 nucleotides: TGTGCCTGGACCCCCGGGACAGGGGCCCGGAACACTGAAGCTTTCTTT.